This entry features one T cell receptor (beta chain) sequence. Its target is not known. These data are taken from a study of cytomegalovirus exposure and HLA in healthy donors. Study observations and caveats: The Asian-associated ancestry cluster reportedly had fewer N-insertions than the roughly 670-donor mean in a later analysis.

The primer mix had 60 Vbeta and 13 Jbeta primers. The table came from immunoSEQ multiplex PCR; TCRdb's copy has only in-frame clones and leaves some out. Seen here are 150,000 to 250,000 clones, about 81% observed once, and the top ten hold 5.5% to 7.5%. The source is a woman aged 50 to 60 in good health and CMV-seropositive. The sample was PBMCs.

The DNA of the CDR3 is TGTGCCAGCATCAATTACAGGCGCGCCGGGGAGCTGTTTTTT. Translated: CASINYRRAGELFF. The rearrangement uses TRBV7-9 and TRBJ2-2; TRBD1 might be the D (5 bases). The CDR3 covers 14 residues. With 7 bases removed from V and 6 bases from J, the gap between germline ends came to 15 bases. Germline CDR1 is SEHNR and CDR2 is FQNEAQ (reference sequence). The full variable domain, completed using reference TRBV7-9 and TRBJ2-2, is DTGVSQNPRHKITKRGQNVTFRCDPISEHNRLYWYRQTLGQGPEFLTYFQNEAQLEKSRLLSDRFSAERPKGSFSTLEIQRTEQGDSAMYLCASINYRRAGELFFGEGSRLTVL.